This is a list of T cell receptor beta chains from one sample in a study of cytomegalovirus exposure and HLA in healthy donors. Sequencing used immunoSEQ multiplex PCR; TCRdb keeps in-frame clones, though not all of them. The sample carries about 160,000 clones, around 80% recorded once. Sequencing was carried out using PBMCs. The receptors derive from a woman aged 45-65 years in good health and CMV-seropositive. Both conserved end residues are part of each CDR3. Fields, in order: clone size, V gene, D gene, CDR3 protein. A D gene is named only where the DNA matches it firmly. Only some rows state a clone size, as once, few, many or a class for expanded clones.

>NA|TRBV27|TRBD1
CASSLSNRGIYGYTF
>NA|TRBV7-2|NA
CASSLRWSAGNTIYF
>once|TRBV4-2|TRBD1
CASSQEGTDSGNTIYF
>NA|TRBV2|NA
CAGRRDQALGSLHF
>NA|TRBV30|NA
CAWSVEDSLTDTQYF
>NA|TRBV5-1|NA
CASARRTRNTEAFF
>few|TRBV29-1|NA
CSVVQAAQYTEAFF
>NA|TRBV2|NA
CASSRTVDTQYF
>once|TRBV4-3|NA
CASSPYSTGRNTEAFF
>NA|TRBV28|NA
CASSPAGGSNEKLFF
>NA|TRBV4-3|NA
CASSQVYGRGNQPQHF
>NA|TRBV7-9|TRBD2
CASSQVGGGTETQYF
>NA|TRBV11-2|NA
CASSLSRTRTYNEQFF
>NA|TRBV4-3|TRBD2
CASSQSRGIAGPYNEQFF
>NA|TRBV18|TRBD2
CASSSSRGGDYNEQFF
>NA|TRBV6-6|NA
CASSPKNEQFF
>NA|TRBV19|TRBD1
CASSMTGGYNSNQPQHF
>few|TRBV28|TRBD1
CALQGEESTDTQYF
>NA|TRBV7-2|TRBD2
CASSLGGGSSYEQYF
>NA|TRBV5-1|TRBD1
CASSPGQGPYNEQFF
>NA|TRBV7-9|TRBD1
CASSPVAGGGTEAFF
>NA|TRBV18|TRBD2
CASSLAGVNTDTQYF
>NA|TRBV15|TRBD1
CATSRRTGRTDTQYF
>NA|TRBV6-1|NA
CASSEWGLSYNEQFF
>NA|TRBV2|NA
CASNERGILEEQYF
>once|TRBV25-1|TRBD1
CASSARDRYYEQYF
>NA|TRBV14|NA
CASSLNPRGEQYF
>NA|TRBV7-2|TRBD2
CASSSLGRGSYNEQFF
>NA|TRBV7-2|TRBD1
CASRQGANTEAFF
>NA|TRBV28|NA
CASSLGPYTGELFF
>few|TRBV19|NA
CASSIVDMETQYF
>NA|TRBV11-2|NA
CASSLGAPYEQYF
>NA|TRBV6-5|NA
CASSLSRGSYNEQFF
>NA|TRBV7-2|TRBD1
CASSFLVGQGEIYGYTF
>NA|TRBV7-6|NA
CASSLRYYNEKLFF
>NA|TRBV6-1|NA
CASSRDYRETEAFF
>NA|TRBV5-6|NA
CASSLFAGRANEQFF
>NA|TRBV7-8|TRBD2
CASSLEGNWRGSSYNEQFF
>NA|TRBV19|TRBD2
CASSLRLAASGRADEQYF
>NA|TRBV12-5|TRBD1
CASGLGTGGGGELFF
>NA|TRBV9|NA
CASSLRGSQETQYF
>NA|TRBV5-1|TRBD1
CASLLGDRGITDTQYF
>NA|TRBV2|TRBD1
CASSGGRGNYGYTF
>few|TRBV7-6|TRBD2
CASSLRSSGRGNTGELFF
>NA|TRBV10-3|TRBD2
CAITDPGTSGTYEQYF
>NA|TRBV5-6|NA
CASSSLVGGGADTQYF
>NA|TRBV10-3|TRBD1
CAISQDRDDTEAFF
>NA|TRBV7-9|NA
CARLTFSGTNTGELFF
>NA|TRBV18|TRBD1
CASSTNRGPSEKLFF
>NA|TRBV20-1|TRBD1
CSARQGDEQFF
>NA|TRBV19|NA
CASSSSSGSYNSPLHF
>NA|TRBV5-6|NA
CASSLGGGGNSPLHF
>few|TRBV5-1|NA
CASTGAGDNSPLHF